This section outlines one TCR beta chain sequence together with its context. Its antigen is not yet known. Base qualities are not at hand, and no much larger clone is one base apart. V is cut by 3 bases and J by 7 bases, and the space between the germline ends is 12 bases. CDR1 and CDR2 were assigned from the germline V gene (reference sequence) as LNHNV and YYDKDF. From the cysteine through the phenylalanine, the CDR3 covers 13 amino acids. The retained sequence is limited to the CDR3, 39 bases, with the frame set at the first base. The data belong to a study of glioma-infiltrating T cells (dated by TCRdb to about 2016). Context from the whole study: Glioma tissue, non-neoplastic brain tissue and matched peripheral blood mononuclear cells were used as sources from which TCR alpha- and beta-chain repertoires were sequenced. The paired cohort comprised three low-grade glioma patients, about eight primary glioblastoma patients and three non-glioma patients contributing non-neoplastic brain tissue. To measure divergence between tissue and blood T-cell populations, each tissue-infiltrating repertoire was compared with the peripheral blood repertoire of the same patient. Overall results and qualifications from the work: In non-neoplastic patients, VJ-independent divergence between tissue and blood fell below expectation, whereas in all gliomas, and especially in low-grade gliomas, the divergence rose above expectation. Group comparisons rested on small numbers: three non-neoplastic, three low-grade glioma and 7 or 8 glioblastoma patients. Tissue and blood shared very few CDR3 sequences, a result attributed to high CDR3 diversity and limited sampling.

TCR alpha and beta CDR3 regions were amplified with the iRepertoire nested amplicon-rescue multiplex PCR (arm-PCR) platform from RNA. The input for one-step reverse transcription and amplification was 100-400 ng of tissue mRNA or PBMC total RNA. Following bead purification, Illumina adapters were added through a secondary multiplex PCR, and the libraries were then gel-purified between 200 and 400 bp. Libraries carried internal 6-nucleotide barcodes used for demultiplexing. Sequencing of libraries was performed on an Illumina MiSeq with 2x220 or 2x250 nucleotide paired-end reads. The source study handled its data this way. FLASH 1.2.11 was used to merge paired reads, and BWA-MEM then aligned the reads to the GRCh37 human genome before TRA and TRB reads were extracted. V and J assignment used an IMGT-derived reference of cassette sequences and CDR3 motifs that included pseudogenes. Reads were translated in three frames, and productive CDR3s were defined as those with a C...FGXG motif and no stop codons. A clonotype was defined as a unique combination of a V-J cassette pair and a CDR3 amino acid sequence. Reads were filtered by Hamming distance, thresholded by each sample's sequence error rate in mapped regions. Through fastp at Q25 and MiXCR, TCRdb rebuilt clones from the public reads, retaining in-frame beta chains. Each CDR3 protein gets just one entry, which takes the most common genes and DNA from the rows behind it. These V and J calls rely on TCRdb rather than the paper's analysis. For this sample there are about 140,000 distinct CDR3 sequences; 35% to 50% appear just once. 15% to 25% of the sample comes from the top ten.

The V gene is TRBV15 and the J gene is TRBJ1-1; the D gene is perhaps TRBD1, from 6 matching bases. The receptor's source is a human donor with low-grade glioma or glioblastoma, undergoing nonglioma brain surgery, or in good health (not recorded which). The sample comprised glioma tissue, nonneoplastic brain tissue, or PBMCs (not recorded which). The DNA sequence is given as TGTGCCACCAGCAGCCGACAGGAAAATGAAGCTTTCTTT. This encodes CATSSRQENEAFF.